One TCR beta chain is described in this entry. Its antigen remains unidentified. At one boundary the junction diverges from the germline segment, which might be a read error. The TCR beta CDR3 regions were amplified from RNA transcripts. The first round of RT-PCR for the TCR CDR3 was performed with the HTBI primer set and the Qiagen OneStep RT-PCR kit. A second multiplex PCR round built the libraries, followed by size selection and purification. The libraries were sequenced on an Illumina HiSeq2000 using paired-end 100 bp reads. Turning to the authors' computational methods: SOAPnuke was used to process the raw data, throwing out any read that contained adapters or uncalled bases, had a mean Phred below 15, or lacked an exact constant-primer or identifier match. COPE v1.2.5 was used to merge the high-quality paired reads, and each unique nucleotide sequence was defined as a clonotype. Clonotypes were aligned to IMGT TRBV, TRBD and TRBJ reference segments using MiTCR v1.1. Only V-J combinations with frequency above 0.0001, covering about 99% of repertoires, were analysed. The TCS score was defined as F50 (clonal expansion) divided by E x V (chaos), with BLOSUM62-based TCRdist calculated between CDR3 peptides within each V-J. Welch's t-statistics and random forest reduced fewer than 600 V-J features to 13, which were used in a naive Bayes classifier (R e1071). The raw public data were reprocessed by TCRdb itself: fastp quality trimming at Q25, MiXCR clonotype calling, in-frame beta chains only. All rows with the same CDR3 protein become a single entry with the most common DNA and genes. The V and J calls and clone size come from TCRdb's table, not from the authors' own analysis. In all, the sample holds some 510,000 distinct CDR3 sequences, and more than 45% of those were seen once. The top ten clonotypes cover roughly 8.2% of the sample.

The data were taken from a study of T cells in Graves' hyperthyroidism and ophthalmopathy (dated by TCRdb to between 2017 and 2020). Study-wide context: TCR V-J signatures able to tell the groups apart were searched for in a discovery cohort of 100 patients, of whom 40 to 45 had Graves' ophthalmopathy and more than 55 had stable Graves' hyperthyroidism. The 100 or so discovery patients were divided at random into training and test sets in a 7:3 ratio. Thyroid tissue and blood T-cell repertoires from more than five Graves' hyperthyroidism patients were also compared in the study. An independent validation cohort of 18 to 20 hyperthyroidism patients and roughly 16 patients who later progressed to ophthalmopathy tested prospective prediction of ophthalmopathy. Once sampling was done, hyperthyroidism patients were given methimazole at a starting dose of 30 mg daily, whereas ophthalmopathy patients were given high-dose intravenous methylprednisolone. TCR Vbeta CDR3 sequencing of some 140 peripheral blood samples (roughly 41 ophthalmopathy, roughly 72 hyperthyroidism and roughly 17 progressor patients) is reported in the paper. General findings and caveats noted by the study authors: During validation, the model predicted progression to ophthalmopathy a median of around 7 months ahead of onset, with roughly 65% sensitivity and under 85% specificity. Sample size was not statistically predetermined, and blinding of investigators to group allocation was not performed. In cross-validation, a model built on a 13 V-J signature told ophthalmopathy apart from stable hyperthyroidism with 85% to 90% sensitivity and around 84% specificity, and in testing the same model reached 80%/75%. Most expanded thyroid clonotypes (frequency above 0.001) were also found in blood, which suggests that blood repertoires may mirror thyroid immune responses.

Stable Graves' hyperthyroidism was defined as the absence of progression to ophthalmopathy over 18 months of follow-up. Hyperthyroidism patients were newly diagnosed, with disease duration under 2 months, and aged 18 to 65 years. Any patient with an uncontrolled infection, another autoimmune disease, pregnancy or lactation was excluded. Diagnoses were established on the basis of clinical symptoms, serum thyroxine and TRAb, thyroid ultrasound, and orbital computed tomography. Trizol reagent was used to extract total RNA, and RNA quality was then checked on an Agilent 2100 Bioanalyzer. Reading the germline V gene (reference sequence) gives CDR1 SEHNR and CDR2 FQNEAQ. Spanning cysteine to phenylalanine, the CDR3 consists of 13 amino acids. The kept DNA is CDR3 alone, 39 bases in frame from the first base.

This clonotype was obtained from a woman aged 18-35 years with Graves' hyperthyroidism. Donor details come from another sample of the same person, matched by shared clones. The source material was peripheral blood or thyroid tissue (not recorded which). The rearrangement joined TRBV7-9 to TRBJ2-7; no D gene call is confident. Read as DNA, the sequence is TGCACCAGCAGCCTCATGGACGGCTACGAGCAGTACTTC. This yields the protein CTSSLMDGYEQYF.